This T cell receptor (beta chain) is drawn from a study of OX40 agonist ivuxolimab in advanced cancers. At the level of the study: An agonistic anti-OX40 (CD134) antibody, ivuxolimab, was used to treat the patients.

Germline values: CDR1 MNHNS, CDR2 SASEGT. The V end lost 7 bases, the J end lost 0 bases, and 12 bases lay between the germline ends. The CDR3 loop spans 14 amino acids. Patients with autoimmune history or systemic immunosuppression were excluded. Blood draws occurred at baseline, cycle 4 day 1, and cycle 7 day 1. Data came from immunoSEQ multiplex PCR; TCRdb stores just in-frame clones and leaves some out. The sample yields approximately 70,000 clones, roughly 84% seen once. The input for sequencing was CD4+ or CD8+ T cells sorted from blood, taken in a trial of the OX40 agonist ivuxolimab. This clonotype was sampled from an adult with an advanced solid tumor such as melanoma, head and neck, liver or kidney cancer. V gene TRBV6-1 combines with J gene TRBJ2-5; D possibly corresponds to TRBD1 (6 bases). In nucleotides, the CDR3 is TGTGCCAGCAATCTATGGGACAACCAAGAGACCCAGTACTTC. This gives the protein CASNLWDNQETQYF.